This is a list of T cell receptor beta chains from one sample in a study of blood T cell repertoires in COVID-19. Clones were sequenced by immunoSEQ multiplex PCR, and TCRdb holds only the in-frame ones, with some missing. The data hold a few hundred thousand clones, with roughly 89% observed a single time. Sequences were obtained from peripheral blood. The origin of the receptors is a woman between 35 and 50 years old with COVID-19, enrolled during active disease. Both conserved end residues are part of each CDR3. The D gene is left open where the match is weak. The listing skips clone size in some rows; elsewhere it reads once, few, many or a size class.

j_call clone_size v_call d_call cdr3_nt cdr3_aa
TRBJ1-2 - TRBV7-2 TRBD1 TGTGCCAGCAGCTTAAGTTCCAGGGGGCTGATAGGGGGCTACACCTTC CASSLSSRGLIGGYTF
TRBJ1-2 - TRBV7-2 - TGTGCCAGCAGCTTTTCCGGGAACTATGGCTACACCTTC CASSFSGNYGYTF
TRBJ2-2 once TRBV30 TRBD1 TGTGCCCGCCGGAGCACTGGGACAGCGAACACCGGGGAGCTGTTTTTT CARRSTGTANTGELFF
TRBJ2-7 - TRBV6-5 TRBD2 TGTGCCAGCAGTTTAGCGGGACCACCCTACGAGCAGTACTTC CASSLAGPPYEQYF
TRBJ1-2 - TRBV29-1 TRBD1 TGCAGCGTTGTCCCGGACAGGGAGGATAAGGGCTACACCTTC CSVVPDREDKGYTF
TRBJ1-2 few TRBV9 - TGTGCCAGCAGCGTAGGAGCTGATACTAACTATGGCTACACCTTC CASSVGADTNYGYTF
TRBJ2-2 - TRBV19 TRBD1 TGTGCCAGTAGTACGACAGGGGTCAACACCGGGGAGCTGTTTTTT CASSTTGVNTGELFF
TRBJ2-5 - TRBV5-1 TRBD2 TGCGCCAGCAGCTTTGCAGGGACTAGTGAGACCCAGTACTTC CASSFAGTSETQYF
TRBJ2-1 - TRBV24-1 TRBD2 TGTGCCACCAGTGAAGGCGGGAGATACAATGAGCAGTTCTTC CATSEGGRYNEQFF
TRBJ2-2 - TRBV11-3 TRBD1 TGTGCCAGCAGGATACAGGGGGCCGGGGAGCTGTTTTTT CASRIQGAGELFF
TRBJ1-2 - TRBV3-1/TRBV3-2 TRBD1 TGTGCCAGCAGCCAAGTTTCCGGACAGGGGGGCTATGGCTACACCTTC CASSQVSGQGGYGYTF
TRBJ1-1 - TRBV29-1 TRBD1 TGCAGCGTTGTGGCGACAGGGTTGGGGAACACTGAAGCTTTCTTT CSVVATGLGNTEAFF
TRBJ1-6 once TRBV19 - TGTGCCAGTAGTATAGCTCGGCAGGGATATAATTCACCCCTCCACTTT CASSIARQGYNSPLHF
TRBJ1-4 - TRBV2 TRBD1 TGTGCCAGCAGGGCAACAGGGGTGGGTGAAAAACTGTTTTTT CASRATGVGEKLFF
TRBJ2-1 - TRBV6-5 - TGTGCCAGCAGAATTAGTTACAATGAGCAGTTCTTC CASRISYNEQFF
TRBJ1-1 - TRBV28 TRBD1 TGTGCCAGCAGCGGGACAGGGGAGAACACTGAAGCTTTCTTT CASSGTGENTEAFF
TRBJ1-5 - TRBV6-6 TRBD1 TGTGCCAGCAGTCCCCATCAAGGACAGGGATCTAGCAATCAGCCCCAGCATTTT CASSPHQGQGSSNQPQHF
TRBJ2-7 - TRBV11-3 - TGTGCCAGCAGCTTAGGAACAGGCGAGCAGTACTTC CASSLGTGEQYF
TRBJ2-6 - TRBV10-1 TRBD1 TGCGCCAGCAGTGACCCCGGGACAGGGGTCGGTGGGGCCAACGTCCTGACTTTC CASSDPGTGVGGANVLTF
TRBJ1-3 - TRBV27 - TGTGCCAGCAGTTTAGGGAGAGGGCAGGCGGGATTTGGAAACACCATATATTTT CASSLGRGQAGFGNTIYF
TRBJ2-7 - TRBV6-2/TRBV6-3 TRBD1 TGTGCCAGCAGCCGCCGAGGACAGGGGGCTTACGAGCAGTACTTC CASSRRGQGAYEQYF
TRBJ2-3 - TRBV29-1 - TGCAGCGTTCTCGGGGGAAGCGGCGCAGATACGCAGTATTTT CSVLGGSGADTQYF
TRBJ2-5 - TRBV18 - TGTGCCAGCTCACCTAACCGGGACTCCAAAGAGACCCAGTACTTC CASSPNRDSKETQYF
TRBJ2-1 once TRBV7-6 - TGTGCCAGCAGCCCTAGTATGGCGGGCCCAGGCAATGAGCAGTTCTTC CASSPSMAGPGNEQFF
TRBJ2-5 - TRBV7-2 TRBD2 TGTGCCAGCAGCCTACTAGCGGGGGTTGGAGAGACCCAGTACTTC CASSLLAGVGETQYF
TRBJ2-1 - TRBV7-3 TRBD2 TGTGCCAGCAGCTCCGGGGGGAGTAATGAGCAGTTCTTC CASSSGGSNEQFF
TRBJ1-6 - TRBV2 TRBD1 TGTGCCAGCAGTGACAGGGCCACAGGGGATTCACCCCTCCACTTT CASSDRATGDSPLHF
TRBJ1-4 - TRBV5-1 - TGCGCCAGCAGCTTGGGGCGGACAGCCCAAGGGGATGAAAAACTGTTTTTT CASSLGRTAQGDEKLFF
TRBJ1-3 - TRBV5-1 - TGCGCCAGCAGCCCCACAGGACCTCCGGCCTCTGGAAACACCATATATTTT CASSPTGPPASGNTIYF
TRBJ2-1 - TRBV11-3 TRBD2 TGTGCCAGCAGCTTAGATCTCGGGGGGGCCTCTTCCAATGAGCAGTTCTTC CASSLDLGGASSNEQFF
TRBJ2-3 - TRBV5-6 - TGTGCCAGCAGCGGCGGACTTCAGAATACGCAGTATTTT CASSGGLQNTQYF
TRBJ1-1 - TRBV11-3 - TGTGCCAGCAGCTCCCAGACAGGGAACACTGAAGCTTTCTTT CASSSQTGNTEAFF
TRBJ1-3 - TRBV2 TRBD1 TGTGCCAGCAGCAGGGACAGGGGGCGAATCTCTGGAAACACCATATATTTT CASSRDRGRISGNTIYF
TRBJ2-7 - TRBV27 - TGTGCCAGCAGCCGTGACAGGCAATTGGACTACGAGCAGTACTTC CASSRDRQLDYEQYF
TRBJ2-7 - TRBV6-2/TRBV6-3 - TGTGCCAGCAGTTACCCGGGAGCGTACGAGCAGTACTTC CASSYPGAYEQYF